The present T cell receptor (beta chain) was sequenced within a study of blood T cell repertoires in COVID-19. Overall study context: Samples representing acute and convalescent COVID-19 were sourced from the United States, Italy and Spain. In each case, the material was cDNA or gDNA derived from T cells, B-cell-depleted T cells, or PBMCs.

Followed over time, Seattle patients had been enrolled while infection was active. Per the original methods: Amplifying reference gene primers gave estimates of nucleated cell counts. The method was immunoSEQ multiplex PCR; TCRdb's version includes in-frame clones alone and lacks a portion of them. V, J and clone size are taken as reported in that table, and D and trimming were inferred from the DNA itself. The sample includes 300,000 to 400,000 clones, about nine tenths seen only once; the top ten take around 7.9%. The sample taken for sequencing was peripheral blood. This TCR came from a woman in her 70s with COVID-19, enrolled during active disease.

The CDR3 bases are TGTGCCAGCAGTTCAGGACAGGGGGCCCCAGATACGCAGTATTTT. Translation gives CASSSGQGAPDTQYF. The V call is TRBV13, the J call TRBJ2-3, with 11 bases that match TRBD1. The CDR3 sequence is 15 residues long. V lost 6 bases and J lost 4; bases outside the gene matches: 6. CDR1 is PRHDT, CDR2 FYEKMQ, per germline (reference sequence).